These 10 T cell receptor beta chains were all obtained from the same sample, sequenced in a study of cytomegalovirus exposure and HLA in healthy donors. Vbeta (60) and Jbeta (13) primers were used in the PCR. The assay was immunoSEQ multiplex PCR, and TCRdb's table has in-frame clones only and misses some. This repertoire shows 100,000 to 150,000 clones, 60% to 85% found once; its top ten account for over 1%. The sample was PBMCs. The source is a human donor in good health.

The chain employs TRBV29-1 and TRBJ1-2; TRBD1 aligns across 10 bases. Germline V CDR1 and CDR2: SQVTM, ANQGSEA. CDR3 length: 13 amino acids. Unmatched junction bases numbered 0, after V lost 3 bases and J lost 2 bases. The CDR3 nucleotides read TGCAGCGTTGAGGACAGGGGGAACTATGGCTACACCTTC. The encoded protein is CSVEDRGNYGYTF.

This chain connects TRBV23-1 to TRBJ2-7; 7 bases map to TRBD2. TRBV23-1 is sorted into the ORF group, with uncertain function. V lost 7 bases and J lost 9; bases outside the gene matches: 6. This CDR3 has 11 residues. CDR3 residues: CASNTGGVQYF. CDR3 DNA sequence: TGCGCCAGCAATACGGGAGGTGTGCAGTACTTC.

The chain joins TRBV18 to TRBJ1-3; D gene uncertain. This CDR3 contains 17 residues. Germline CDR1 reads KGHSH; CDR2 reads LQKENI. The V end was cut by 2 bases, the J end by 2 bases, with 16 bases between. CDR3 coding DNA: TGTGCCAGCTCACCAGTTTCTCCAGCGCTCCCTGGAAACACCATATATTTT. Its translation is CASSPVSPALPGNTIYF.

The V call is TRBV9, the J call TRBJ1-5; TRBD1 might be the D (6 bases). Germline CDR1 is SGDLS and CDR2 is YYNGEE. There are 15 residues in the CDR3. V lost 2 bases to trimming and J lost 0 bases, with 9 bases between them. For the CDR3, the DNA is TGTGCCAGCAGCGTTGGGGGGGCTAGCAATCAGCCCCAGCATTTT. It translates to CASSVGGASNQPQHF.

The chain is built from TRBV7-3 and TRBJ2-2; 12 bases map to TRBD2. V was clipped by 4 bases and J by 0 bases; unmatched bases: 0. Germline CDR1 reads SGHTA; CDR2 reads FQGTGA. CDR3 length: 16 amino acids. The CDR3 DNA sequence: TGTGCCAGCAGCTCTAGCGGGGGGGCGAACACCGGGGAGCTGTTTTTT. Translated: CASSSSGGANTGELFF.

The table lists this clone with a count of one. The chain has TRBV7-9 and TRBJ2-7; 8 nucleotides align to TRBD2. Germline V gene sequence: CDR1 SEHNR, CDR2 FQNEAQ (reference sequence). The CDR3 extends over 16 amino acids. Trimming cost V 5 bases and J 0 bases; bases outside gene matches: 9. CDR3 protein: CASSPGGRDYSYEQYF. CDR3 in DNA: TGTGCCAGCAGCCCGGGGGGGCGGGACTACTCCTACGAGCAGTACTTC. Full variable domain (remainder filled in from reference TRBV7-9 and TRBJ2-7): DTGVSQNPRHKITKRGQNVTFRCDPISEHNRLYWYRQTLGQGPEFLTYFQNEAQLEKSRLLSDRFSAERPKGSFSTLEIQRTEQGDSAMYLCASSPGGRDYSYEQYFGPGTRLTVT.

The chain employs TRBV13 and TRBJ1-1; no clear D. The length of the CDR3 is 15 residues. V was cut by 8 bases and J by 1 base, with 17 bases left in between. CDR1 is PRHDT, CDR2 FYEKMQ, per germline (reference sequence). This CDR3 is CASLKEEKRNTEAFF. DNA of the CDR3: TGTGCCAGCTTGAAAGAGGAGAAGAGGAACACTGAAGCTTTCTTT.

The chain carries TRBV29-1 and TRBJ2-7, with TRBD1 as a possible D gene (5 bases). The V end was cut by 2 bases, the J end by 2 bases, with 22 bases between. Germline V gene lookup returns CDR1 SQVTM and CDR2 ANQGSEA. This CDR3 is 17 amino acids long. In DNA form, the CDR3 reads TGCAGCGTTGAATTGGTAGGGGCTGGTCGGTCAGCCTACGAGCAGTACTTC. Its translation: CSVELVGAGRSAYEQYF.

J is TRBJ2-7 and V is TRBV7-9, with D perhaps matching TRBD1 (6 bases). The V gene lost 0 bases and the J gene lost 5 bases, with 8 bases spanning the gap. The germline gives CDR1 SEHNR, CDR2 FQNEAQ (reference sequence). This CDR3 contains 13 residues. The CDR3 loop is CASSLAGADEQYF. The CDR3 DNA reads as TGTGCCAGCAGCTTAGCGGGGGCGGACGAGCAGTACTTC.

This clone appeared once. V and J are TRBV5-1 and TRBJ2-3; possibly TRBD1 for D (6 bases). The CDR3 is made up of 14 amino acids. Germline CDR1 SGHRS, CDR2 YFSETQ. V lost 4 bases, J lost 6 bases, and 15 bases lay in between. The CDR3 region has the DNA TGCGCCAGCAGCCCGCGCGGTAGGGGGGATACGCAGTATTTT. Translated: CASSPRGRGDTQYF. The full variable domain, completed using reference TRBV5-1 and TRBJ2-3, is KAGVTQTPRYLIKTRGQQVTLSCSPISGHRSVSWYQQTPGQGLQFLFEYFSETQRNKGNFPGRFSGRQFSNSRSEMNVSTLELGDSALYLCASSPRGRGDTQYFGPGTRLTVL.